This T cell receptor (beta chain) was captured in a study of T cell changes during pregnancy in multiple sclerosis. This CDR3 has 16 amino acids. V lost 7 bases and J 5 bases, leaving 22 bases between the germline ends. Some clones are missing from TCRdb's copy, which holds only in-frame ones; the method was immunoSEQ multiplex PCR. The data contain about 75,000 clones, 85% to 95% of them seen just once; the ten biggest clones take up about 0.4%. The receptor was isolated from a female donor with multiple sclerosis, enrolled in a pregnancy study. The sequencing used CD4+ T cells from peripheral blood mononuclear cells, collected before pregnancy. The rearrangement uses TRBV23-1 and TRBJ2-3, with TRBD1 as a possible D gene (6 bases). TRBV23-1 is placed among ORFs of uncertain function. The CDR3 region has the DNA TGCGCCAGCATTACCCGAGAGGGGGTGGTAAGAGATACGCAGTATTTT. This sequence encodes CASITREGVVRDTQYF.